The entry that follows covers one T cell receptor beta chain sequence. Its antigen remains unidentified. No base qualities exist here, and no much larger clone lies one base off it. After about 10 days of culture, CD4+ T cells were isolated with the EasySep CD4+ T cell isolation kit. The absence of prior SARS-CoV-2 infection in healthy vaccine recipients was confirmed by negative nucleocapsid antibodies before and after vaccination. Half of the culture medium was replaced with fresh IL-2-containing medium on days 3 and 7. Unless noted otherwise, every peptide stimulation condition was grown in triplicate wells. Using Ficoll-Paque Plus gradient centrifugation, PBMC were separated from whole blood and then either used fresh or cryopreserved at -140C. The QIAamp micro DNA kit was used to extract genomic DNA from the cultured CD4+ T cells. The sample comes from a study of vaccination effects on CD4 cells after COVID-19 (dated by TCRdb to the early 2020s). Background on the whole study: The ViraFEST assay stimulated PBMC with viral peptide pools and then used TCR sequencing to identify antigen-specific CD4+ T cell clonotypes by expansion. Each participant received two doses of an mRNA SARS-CoV-2 vaccine, either BNT162b2 or mRNA-1273. A total of over nine COVID-19 convalescent patients and a handful of SARS-CoV-2-naive healthy vaccine recipients were included in the full study. SARS-CoV-2 spike-specific CD4+ TCR repertoires were compared before and after mRNA vaccination in COVID-19 convalescent patients and in infection-naive vaccine recipients. The Oncomine TCR Beta short-read assay on an Illumina iSeq 100 was used to sequence cultures from other donors in the study. Over 1.5 million PBMC per well were cultured with about 9 ug/ml peptides in IMDM containing around 4.6% human AB serum, around 10 IU/ml IL-2 and gentamicin. The study at large found these results: Limitations of the study were the small number of convalescent patients and the absence of early post-infection timepoints. Marked clonal contraction was observed in both infection-induced and vaccine-induced clones at late post-vaccination timepoints, consistent with waning T cell responses. Among healthy vaccine recipients, nearly all vaccine-induced clones were SARS-CoV-2 mono-reactive, and only 1 of 255 was cross-reactive with common cold coronaviruses.

V gives up 3 bases and J gives up 2 bases, and the segment between their germline ends measures 10 bases. From its cysteine to its phenylalanine, the CDR3 spans 14 amino acids. The DNA shown is the 42-base CDR3, in frame from base 1. Looking up the germline V gene yields CDR1 SQVTM and CDR2 ANQGSEA. The library was built by means of the immunoSEQ multiplex PCR assay. DNA from the cultured, isolated CD4+ T cells was subjected to TCR beta CDR3 sequencing. In the paper's pipeline: Non-productive TCR sequences were removed, reads were trimmed to the CDR3 region, and CDR3s of at least 7 amino acids were retained. The MANAFEST web app was used to identify antigen-specific clonotypes by comparing expansion in peptide wells with expansion in reference cultures. For clones to be considered positive, expansion at FDR<0.05 versus reference and all other wells, an odds ratio above 5, and a frequency above 0.1% in two replicate wells were required. Cross-reactive clonotypes were defined as significantly expanded in SARS-CoV-2 spike wells and in at least one common cold coronavirus spike condition. CDR3 similarity was assessed by Levenshtein distance using the stringdist R package, and unrooted trees were constructed with ape in R 3.6.1. Not all clones reach the TCRdb copy of this immuneACCESS table, which keeps in-frame sequences only. Checked studies attribute under half of the gap to unresolved V genes and leave the rest unexplained. From that table come the V and J calls and clone size; the DNA was used to work out D and trimming. Counted in this sample were about 72,000 clones; roughly 80% of them appeared once. Together, the top ten hold 2% to 2.5% of the sample.

The chain is made from TRBV29-1 and TRBJ2-2; the D gene cannot be resolved reliably. The clonotype was recovered from a human donor who received a COVID-19 vaccine. Sequencing used CD4+ T cells from PBMCs cultured without peptide, obtained before COVID-19 vaccination. The DNA sequence follows: TGCAGCGTTGAGGTACAGCGAAACACCGGGGAGCTGTTTTTT. Translated, this gives CSVEVQRNTGELFF.